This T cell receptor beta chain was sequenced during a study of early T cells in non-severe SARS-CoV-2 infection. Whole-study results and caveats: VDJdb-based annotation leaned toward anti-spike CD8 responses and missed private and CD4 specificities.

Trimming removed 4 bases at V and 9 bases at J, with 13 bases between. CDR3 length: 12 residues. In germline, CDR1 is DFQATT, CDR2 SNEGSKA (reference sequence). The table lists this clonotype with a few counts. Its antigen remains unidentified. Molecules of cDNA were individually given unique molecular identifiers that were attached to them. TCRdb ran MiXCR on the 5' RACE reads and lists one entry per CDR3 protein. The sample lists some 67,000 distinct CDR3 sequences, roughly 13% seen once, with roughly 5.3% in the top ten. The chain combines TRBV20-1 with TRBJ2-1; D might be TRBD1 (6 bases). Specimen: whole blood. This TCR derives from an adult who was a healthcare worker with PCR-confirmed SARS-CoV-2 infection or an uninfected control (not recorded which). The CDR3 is CSANTGSPEQFF. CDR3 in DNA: TGCAGTGCTAACACAGGGTCTCCTGAGCAGTTCTTC.